The 8 T cell receptor beta chains presented below share a single source sample, sequenced in a study of neoadjuvant anti-PD-1 for oral cavity cancer. Measured with immunoSEQ multiplex PCR; TCRdb has only the in-frame clones, and not every one. The table includes tens of thousands of clones, around 85% detected once. This material consisted of PBMCs, taken before nivolumab (anti-PD-1) treatment. The receptor source for this set is a person between 40 and 85 years old with oral cavity squamous cell carcinoma.

The chain employs TRBV9 and TRBJ2-5; 7 bases align to TRBD2. Germline V lookup: CDR1 SGDLS, CDR2 YYNGEE. This CDR3 spans 15 amino acids. J lost 5 bases, V lost 4 bases, and 11 bases had no gene match. CDR3 sequence (DNA): TGTGCCAGCAGCCCCCATGTAGAGGGAGGGGAGACCCAGTACTTC. Translation gives CASSPHVEGGETQYF.

The chain has TRBV29-1 and TRBJ2-2; 10 positions agree with TRBD2. The junction had 6 bases not matched to a gene; V was cut back by 4 bases and J by 4 bases. CDR3 length equals 15 residues. CDR1 SQVTM and CDR2 ANQGSEA come from the germline V gene. The CDR3 is CSVALAGVATGELFF. CDR3 nucleotide sequence: TGCAGCGTTGCCCTAGCGGGAGTGGCCACCGGGGAGCTGTTTTTT.

The table lists this clone with many counts. The J gene is TRBJ1-4, the V gene TRBV13, with a tentative D call TRBD1 (5 bases). In germline, CDR1 is PRHDT, CDR2 FYEKMQ (reference sequence). V was shortened by 4 bases and J by 8 bases, with 14 bases between the two germline ends. This CDR3 spans 14 amino acids. The CDR3 DNA reads TGTGCCAGCAGCTCCCGACAGTCGGACGAAAAACTGTTTTTT. The encoded protein is CASSSRQSDEKLFF. The full variable domain, in which reference TRBV13 and TRBJ1-4 provide the parts outside the CDR3, is AAGVIQSPRHLIKEKRETATLKCYPIPRHDTVYWYQQGPGQDPQFLISFYEKMQSDKGSIPDRFSAQQFSDYHSELNMSSLELGDSALYFCASSSRQSDEKLFFGSGTQLSVL.

This sequence joins TRBV25-1 and TRBJ1-5; D is undetermined. Germline V gene sequence: CDR1 MGHDK, CDR2 SYGVNS. The CDR3 consists of 13 residues. V dropped 2 bases and J dropped 4 bases, with 6 bases sitting between them. Written as DNA, the CDR3 is TGTGCCAGCAGTGAACGTGGAAATCAGCCCCAGCATTTT. Amino acids: CASSERGNQPQHF.

This clone was counted only a few times. V and J are TRBV2 and TRBJ2-1; D may be TRBD2 (5 bases). Trimming pared 4 bases from V and 8 bases from J, leaving 9 bases between. The CDR3 totals 12 residues. CDR1 SNHLY and CDR2 FYNNEI come from the germline V gene. The chain's CDR3 is CASSVWEYEQFF. In DNA, the CDR3 is TGTGCCAGCAGTGTCTGGGAGTATGAGCAGTTCTTC.

This clone has a single count. The rearrangement joins TRBV6-5 to TRBJ1-5, with 10 bases aligning to TRBD1. V trimming: 4 bases; J trimming: 4 bases; junction bases outside the gene matches: 1. CDR3 length: 14 residues. The germline gives CDR1 MNHEY, CDR2 SVGAGI. In DNA form, the CDR3 reads TGTGCCAGCAGTTGGACAGGGGGAAATCAGCCCCAGCATTTT. Amino acids: CASSWTGGNQPQHF.

This clone appeared a few times. The CDR3 protein is CASSASPGRNSNQPQHF. The CDR3 DNA reads TGTGCCAGCAGTGCCTCCCCGGGACGGAATAGCAATCAGCCCCAGCATTTT. The V and J genes are TRBV27 and TRBJ1-5, with TRBD1 as a possible D gene (5 bases). CDR1 MNHEY and CDR2 SMNVEV come from the germline V gene (reference sequence). The V end was cut by 5 bases, the J end by 0 bases, with 17 bases between. This CDR3 has 17 amino acids.

This chain joins TRBV14 and TRBJ1-1; 7 nucleotides align to TRBD1. The CDR3 is made up of 15 amino acids. V lost 3 bases and J lost 0; bases outside the gene matches: 4. Germline V gene lookup returns CDR1 SGHDN and CDR2 FVKESK. The CDR3 region has the DNA TGTGCCAGCAGCCAGCAGGGGGGAGTGAACACTGAAGCTTTCTTT. Its protein is CASSQQGGVNTEAFF. Full variable domain (rest looked up from reference TRBV14 and TRBJ1-1): EAGVTQFPSHSVIEKGQTVTLRCDPISGHDNLYWYRRVMGKEIKFLLHFVKESKQDESGMPNNRFLAERTGGTYSTLKVQPAELEDSGVYFCASSQQGGVNTEAFFGQGTRLTVV.